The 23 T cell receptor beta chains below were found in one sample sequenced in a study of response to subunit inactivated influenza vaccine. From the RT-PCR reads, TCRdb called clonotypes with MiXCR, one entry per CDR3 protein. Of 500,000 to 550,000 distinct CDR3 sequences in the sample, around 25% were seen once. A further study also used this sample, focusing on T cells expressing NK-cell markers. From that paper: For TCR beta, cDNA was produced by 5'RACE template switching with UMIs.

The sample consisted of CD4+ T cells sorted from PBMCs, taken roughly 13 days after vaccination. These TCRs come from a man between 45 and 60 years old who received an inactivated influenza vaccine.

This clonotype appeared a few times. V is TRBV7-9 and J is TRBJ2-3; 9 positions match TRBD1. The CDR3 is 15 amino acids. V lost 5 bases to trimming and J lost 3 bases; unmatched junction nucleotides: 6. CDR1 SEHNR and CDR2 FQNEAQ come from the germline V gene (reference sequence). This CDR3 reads CASSRTGGETDTQYF. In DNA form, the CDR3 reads TGTGCCAGCAGCCGTACAGGGGGCGAAACAGATACGCAGTATTTT.

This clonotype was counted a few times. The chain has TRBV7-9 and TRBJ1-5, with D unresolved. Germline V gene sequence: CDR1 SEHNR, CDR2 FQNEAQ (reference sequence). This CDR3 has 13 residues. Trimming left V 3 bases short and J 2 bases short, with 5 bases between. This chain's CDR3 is CASSLYGNQPQHF. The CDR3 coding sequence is TGTGCCAGCAGCTTGTACGGCAATCAGCCCCAGCATTTT.

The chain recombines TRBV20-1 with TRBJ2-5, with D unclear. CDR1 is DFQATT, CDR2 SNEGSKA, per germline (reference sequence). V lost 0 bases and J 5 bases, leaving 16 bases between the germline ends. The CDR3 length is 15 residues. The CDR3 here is CSARDPAGVGETQYF. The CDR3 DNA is TGCAGTGCTAGAGATCCCGCTGGGGTCGGGGAGACCCAGTACTTC.

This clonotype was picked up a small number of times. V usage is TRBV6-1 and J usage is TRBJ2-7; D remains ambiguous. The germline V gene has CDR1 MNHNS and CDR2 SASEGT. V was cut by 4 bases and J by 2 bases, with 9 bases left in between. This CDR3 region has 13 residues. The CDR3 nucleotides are TGTGCCAGCAGTGTTCAAGGAACCTACGAGCAGTACTTC. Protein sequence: CASSVQGTYEQYF.

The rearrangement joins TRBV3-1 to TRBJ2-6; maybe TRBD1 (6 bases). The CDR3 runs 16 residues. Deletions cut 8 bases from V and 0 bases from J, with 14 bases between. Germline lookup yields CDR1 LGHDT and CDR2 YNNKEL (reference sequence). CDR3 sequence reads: CASLGRGASGANVLTF. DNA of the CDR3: TGTGCCAGCCTTGGCAGGGGCGCCTCTGGGGCCAACGTCCTGACTTTC.

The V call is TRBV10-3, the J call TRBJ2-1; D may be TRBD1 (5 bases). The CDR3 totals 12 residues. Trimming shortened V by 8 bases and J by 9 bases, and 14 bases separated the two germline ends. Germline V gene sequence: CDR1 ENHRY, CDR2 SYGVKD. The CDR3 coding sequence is TGTGCCATCGGACAACCTAGGAGTGAGCAGTTCTTC. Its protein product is CAIGQPRSEQFF.

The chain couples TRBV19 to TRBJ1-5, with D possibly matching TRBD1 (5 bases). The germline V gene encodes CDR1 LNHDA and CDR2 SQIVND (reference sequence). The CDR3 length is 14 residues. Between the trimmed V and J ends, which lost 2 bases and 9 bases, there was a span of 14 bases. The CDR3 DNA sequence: TGTGCCAGTAGTATACTTAAAGGGGTGGGGCCCCAGCATTTT. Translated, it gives CASSILKGVGPQHF.

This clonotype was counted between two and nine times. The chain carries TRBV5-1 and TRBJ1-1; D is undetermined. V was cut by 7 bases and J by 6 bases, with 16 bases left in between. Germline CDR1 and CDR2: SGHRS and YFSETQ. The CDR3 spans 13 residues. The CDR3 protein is CASASGGDSEAFF. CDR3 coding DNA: TGCGCCAGCGCCTCAGGCGGTGACTCTGAAGCTTTCTTT.

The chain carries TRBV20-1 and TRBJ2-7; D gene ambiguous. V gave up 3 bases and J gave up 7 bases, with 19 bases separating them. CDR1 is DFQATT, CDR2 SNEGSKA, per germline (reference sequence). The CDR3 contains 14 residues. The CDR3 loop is CSARAGHPPREQYF. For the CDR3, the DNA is TGCAGTGCTAGGGCCGGTCACCCCCCTCGGGAGCAGTACTTC.

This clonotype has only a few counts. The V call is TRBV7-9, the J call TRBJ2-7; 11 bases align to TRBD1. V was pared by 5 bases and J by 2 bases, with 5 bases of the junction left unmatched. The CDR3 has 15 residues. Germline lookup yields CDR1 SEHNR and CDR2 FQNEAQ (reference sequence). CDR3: CASSPRGQGAYEQYF. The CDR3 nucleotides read TGTGCCAGCAGCCCACGGGGACAGGGGGCCTACGAGCAGTACTTC.

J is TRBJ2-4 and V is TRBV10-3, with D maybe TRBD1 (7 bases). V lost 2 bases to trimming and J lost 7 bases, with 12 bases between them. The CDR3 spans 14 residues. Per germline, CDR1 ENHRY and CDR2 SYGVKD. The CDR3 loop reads CAISENPGGNIQYF. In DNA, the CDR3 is TGTGCCATCAGTGAGAACCCAGGGGGGAACATTCAGTACTTC.

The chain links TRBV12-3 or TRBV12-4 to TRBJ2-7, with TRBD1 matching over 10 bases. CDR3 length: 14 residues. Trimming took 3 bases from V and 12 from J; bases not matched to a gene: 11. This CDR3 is CASSFGQGGLRSYF. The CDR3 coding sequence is TGTGCCAGCAGTTTCGGACAGGGGGGACTACGATCGTACTTC.

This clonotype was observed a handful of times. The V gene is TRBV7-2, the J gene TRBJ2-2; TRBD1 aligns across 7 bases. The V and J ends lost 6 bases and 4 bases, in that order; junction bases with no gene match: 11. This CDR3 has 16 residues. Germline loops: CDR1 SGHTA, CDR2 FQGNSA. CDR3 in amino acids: CASSPTGQETTGELFF. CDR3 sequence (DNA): TGTGCCAGCAGTCCAACTGGACAGGAGACCACCGGGGAGCTGTTTTTT.

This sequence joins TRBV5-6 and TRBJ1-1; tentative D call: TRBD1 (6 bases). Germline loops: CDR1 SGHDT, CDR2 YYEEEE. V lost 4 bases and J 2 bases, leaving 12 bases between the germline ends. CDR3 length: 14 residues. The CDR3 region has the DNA TGTGCCAGCAGCAAGGACAGATACAACACTGAAGCTTTCTTT. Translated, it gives CASSKDRYNTEAFF.

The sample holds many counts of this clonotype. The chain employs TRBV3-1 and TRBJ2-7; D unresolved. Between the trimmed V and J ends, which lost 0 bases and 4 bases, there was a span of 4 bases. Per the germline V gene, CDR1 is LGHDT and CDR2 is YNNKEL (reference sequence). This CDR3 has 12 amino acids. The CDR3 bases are TGTGCCAGCAGCCAAGAGTGGTACGAGCAGTACTTC. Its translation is CASSQEWYEQYF.

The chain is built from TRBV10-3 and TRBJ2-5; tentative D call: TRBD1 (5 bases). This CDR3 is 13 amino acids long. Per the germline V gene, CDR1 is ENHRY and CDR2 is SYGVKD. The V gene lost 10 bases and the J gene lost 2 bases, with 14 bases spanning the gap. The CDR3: CARSTAPQETQYF. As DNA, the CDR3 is TGTGCCAGGTCGACAGCACCTCAAGAGACCCAGTACTTC.

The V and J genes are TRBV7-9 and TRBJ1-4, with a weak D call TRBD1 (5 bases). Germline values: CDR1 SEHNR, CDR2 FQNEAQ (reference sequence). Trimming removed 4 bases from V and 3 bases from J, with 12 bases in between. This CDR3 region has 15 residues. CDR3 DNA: TGTGCCAGCAGCTCACCGGGACTCTCTAATGAAAAACTGTTTTTT. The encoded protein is CASSSPGLSNEKLFF. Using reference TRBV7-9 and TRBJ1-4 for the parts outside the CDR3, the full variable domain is DTGVSQNPRHKITKRGQNVTFRCDPISEHNRLYWYRQTLGQGPEFLTYFQNEAQLEKSRLLSDRFSAERPKGSFSTLEIQRTEQGDSAMYLCASSSPGLSNEKLFFGSGTQLSVL.

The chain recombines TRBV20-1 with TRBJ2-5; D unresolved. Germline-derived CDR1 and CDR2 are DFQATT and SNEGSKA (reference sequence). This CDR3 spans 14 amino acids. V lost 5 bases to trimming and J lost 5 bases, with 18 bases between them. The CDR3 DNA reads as TGCAGTGCTCCTGACGCTAGGCTGAGCGAGACCCAGTACTTC. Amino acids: CSAPDARLSETQYF.

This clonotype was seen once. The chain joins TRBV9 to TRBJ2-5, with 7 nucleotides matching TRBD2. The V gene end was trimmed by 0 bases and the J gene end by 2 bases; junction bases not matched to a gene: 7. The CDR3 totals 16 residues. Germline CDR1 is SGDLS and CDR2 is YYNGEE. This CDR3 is CASSVGSSGVQETQYF. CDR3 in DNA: TGTGCCAGCAGCGTAGGGTCTAGCGGAGTACAAGAGACCCAGTACTTC.

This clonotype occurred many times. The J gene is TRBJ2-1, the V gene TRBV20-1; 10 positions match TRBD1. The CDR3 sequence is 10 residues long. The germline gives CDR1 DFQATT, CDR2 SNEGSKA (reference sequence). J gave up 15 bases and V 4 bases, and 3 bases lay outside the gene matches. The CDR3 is CSAKRDRGFF. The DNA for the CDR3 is TGCAGTGCTAAGAGGGACAGGGGGTTCTTC.

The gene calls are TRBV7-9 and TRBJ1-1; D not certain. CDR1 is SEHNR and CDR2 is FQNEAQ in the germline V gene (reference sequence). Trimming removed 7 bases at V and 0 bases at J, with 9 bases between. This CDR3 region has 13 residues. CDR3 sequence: CASTGSMNTEAFF. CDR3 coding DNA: TGTGCCAGCACTGGGTCGATGAACACTGAAGCTTTCTTT.

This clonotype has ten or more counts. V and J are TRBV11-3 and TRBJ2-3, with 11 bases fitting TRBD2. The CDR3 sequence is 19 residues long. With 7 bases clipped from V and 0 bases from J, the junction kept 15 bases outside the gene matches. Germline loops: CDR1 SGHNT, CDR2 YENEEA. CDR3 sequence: CASKRTSGGSGYSTDTQYF. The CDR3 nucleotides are TGTGCCAGCAAGCGCACTAGCGGGGGATCAGGGTATAGCACAGATACGCAGTATTTT.

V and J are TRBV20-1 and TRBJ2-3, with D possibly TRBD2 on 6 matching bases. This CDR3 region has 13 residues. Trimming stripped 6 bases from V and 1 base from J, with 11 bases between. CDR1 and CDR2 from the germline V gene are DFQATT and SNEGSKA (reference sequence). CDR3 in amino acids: CSATKRGTDTQYF. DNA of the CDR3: TGCAGTGCGACAAAGCGGGGCACAGATACGCAGTATTTT.